The 5 T cell receptor beta chains below all came from one sample that was sequenced in a study of T cell repertoires in ileal Crohn's disease. TCRdb keeps only in-frame clones here, not all; method: immunoSEQ multiplex PCR. Here the sample spans fewer than 20,000 clones, about 55% being singletons. The specimen was ileal tissue. These receptors were collected from an adult with Crohn's disease.

This chain joins TRBV27 and TRBJ1-4, with D perhaps matching TRBD1 (6 bases). The CDR3 length is 16 residues. Looked up from germline, CDR1 is MNHEY and CDR2 is SMNVEV (reference sequence). The ends were cut back, 3 bases at V and 5 bases at J, with 16 bases in the middle. Here the CDR3 reads CASSFSPWGPNEKLFF. The CDR3 region has the DNA TGTGCCAGCAGTTTTTCCCCCTGGGGGCCAAATGAAAAACTGTTTTTT.

In this sample, this clone turned up a few times. The chain is built from TRBV7-9 and TRBJ2-5; a possible D gene is TRBD2 (5 bases). The V end was cut by 2 bases, the J end by 1 base, with 11 bases between. The CDR3 runs to 15 residues. Looked up from germline, CDR1 is SEHNR and CDR2 is FQNEAQ (reference sequence). The CDR3 sequence: CASSLLVGSQETQYF. Written as DNA, the CDR3 is TGTGCCAGCAGCTTACTGGTGGGGAGCCAAGAGACCCAGTACTTC.

This clone has just a few counts. The J gene is TRBJ2-5, the V gene TRBV28; no clear D gene. The germline V gene has CDR1 MDHEN and CDR2 SYDVKM. V lost 6 bases, J lost 5 bases, and 10 bases lay in between. The CDR3 covers 12 residues. CDR3 coding DNA: TGTGCCAGCAGCCTCGTGAGGGAGACCCAGTACTTC. Encoded protein: CASSLVRETQYF.

The V gene is TRBV5-4, the J gene TRBJ1-2; D unclear. Trimming took off 0 bases at V and 8 bases at J, with 11 bases between the two ends. Germline CDR1 is SGHNT and CDR2 is YYREEE (reference sequence). CDR3 size: 13 residues. CDR3 DNA: TGTGCCAGCAGCTTGGCCGGGAGAAGGGGCTACACCTTC. It codes for CASSLAGRRGYTF.

This sequence joins TRBV9 and TRBJ2-5, with 10 bases matching TRBD2. The CDR3 loop spans 14 amino acids. Germline V CDR1 and CDR2: SGDLS, YYNGEE. The ends lost 4 bases at V and 5 bases at J; junction bases unmatched: 5. CDR3 amino acids: CASSPGLARETQYF. The CDR3 bases are TGTGCCAGCAGCCCGGGACTAGCGCGGGAGACCCAGTACTTC.